Below are 16 T cell receptor beta chains sequenced from a single sample in a study of blood T cell repertoires in COVID-19. Some clones are missing from TCRdb's copy, which holds only in-frame ones; the method was immunoSEQ multiplex PCR. The sample carries 150,000 to 200,000 clones, 80% to 90% recorded once. Specimen: peripheral blood. All receptors come from a woman aged 45-65 years with acute or convalescent COVID-19.

J is TRBJ2-6 and V is TRBV9; a possible D gene is TRBD2 (6 bases). The CDR3 runs 15 residues. Trimming shortened V by 4 bases and J by 1 base, and 9 bases separated the two germline ends. The germline V gene has CDR1 SGDLS and CDR2 YYNGEE. The DNA of the CDR3 is TGTGCCAGCAGCTCCGCGGGGTCTGGGGCCAACGTCCTGACTTTC. Amino acid sequence: CASSSAGSGANVLTF.

This clone was seen only once. The rearrangement links TRBV11-3 to TRBJ1-1, with a possible D match to TRBD1 (5 bases). This CDR3 is 14 amino acids long. V dropped 5 bases and J dropped 4 bases, with 14 bases sitting between them. Germline assignment: CDR1 SGHNT and CDR2 YENEEA. CDR3 bases: TGTGCCAGCAGCCGCCGACAGTTAAGCACTGAAGCTTTCTTT. Translation: CASSRRQLSTEAFF.

V usage is TRBV30 and J usage is TRBJ1-1, with D unclear. Germline V CDR1 and CDR2: GTSNPN, SVGIG (reference sequence). Trimming took off 5 bases at V and 1 base at J, with 8 bases between the two ends. The CDR3 runs 12 residues. For the CDR3, the DNA is TGTGCCTGGCGGAGCCAGAACACTGAAGCTTTCTTT. It encodes CAWRSQNTEAFF. Supplemented by reference TRBV30 and TRBJ1-1, the full variable domain reads SQTIHQWPATLVQPVGSPLSLECTVEGTSNPNLYWYRQAAGRGLQLLFYSVGIGQISSEVPQNLSASRPQDRQFILSSKKLLLSDSGFYLCAWRSQNTEAFFGQGTRLTVV.

The V call is TRBV7-9, the J call TRBJ2-5; a weak D match, TRBD2 (5 bases). CDR1 and CDR2 from the germline V gene are SEHNR and FQNEAQ (reference sequence). Deletions cut 6 bases from V and 5 bases from J, with 13 bases between. The length of the CDR3 is 13 residues. The CDR3 loop reads CASSNGVLETQYF. Here the CDR3 DNA reads TGTGCCAGCAGTAACGGGGTTTTGGAGACCCAGTACTTC.

The chain uses TRBV4-2 and TRBJ1-3; 8 positions agree with TRBD1. CDR1 LGHNA and CDR2 YNFKEQ come from the germline V gene. CDR3 length: 16 residues. V trimming: 0 bases; J trimming: 3 bases; junction bases outside the gene matches: 4. The CDR3 DNA reads as TGTGCCAGCAGCCAAGAAGGCAGGGGGCTTGGAAACACCATATATTTT. Translated: CASSQEGRGLGNTIYF.

This clone was counted a few times. The chain is built from TRBV5-6 and TRBJ1-1; no clear D. Trimming left V 4 bases short and J 1 base short, with 8 bases between. There are 13 residues in the CDR3. Germline loops: CDR1 SGHDT, CDR2 YYEEEE. CDR3 in DNA: TGTGCCAGCAGCCGGCGACAGAACACTGAAGCTTTCTTT. Its protein product is CASSRRQNTEAFF.

Concerning this clone: One end of the junction fails to match germline, which may point to a read error. The chain uses TRBV7-8 and TRBJ1-1; the D is unclear. CDR1 and CDR2 from the germline V gene are SGHVS and FQNEAQ. CDR3 length equals 14 residues. CDR3 protein: CASTLGRQNTEAFF. The DNA for the CDR3 is TGTGCCAGCACCTTAGGTCGACAGAACACTGAAGCTTTCTTT.

The rearrangement uses TRBV10-3 and TRBJ1-3; D is perhaps TRBD1 (6 bases). Germline V CDR1 and CDR2: ENHRY, SYGVKD. This CDR3 comprises 15 residues. V lost 5 bases, J lost 0 bases, and 11 bases lay in between. CDR3 protein: CAISRQVDSGNTIYF. For the CDR3, the DNA is TGTGCCATCAGTAGACAGGTCGACTCTGGAAACACCATATATTTT.

The chain has TRBV14 and TRBJ1-2; D uncertain. The CDR3 is made up of 14 amino acids. CDR1 is SGHDN and CDR2 is FVKESK in the germline V gene. Trimming cost V 3 bases and J 7 bases, with 15 bases left between them. For the CDR3, the DNA is TGTGCCAGCAGCCACACTGGAGGTTCTGGTGGCTACACCTTC. Residues: CASSHTGGSGGYTF.

The rearrangement uses TRBV6-2 or TRBV6-3 and TRBJ2-1; TRBD2 aligns across 9 bases. J lost 7 bases, V lost 2 bases, and 6 bases had no gene match. This CDR3 spans 15 amino acids. CDR1 and CDR2 (germline): MNHEY, SVGEGT. This CDR3 reads CASSYVVAGANEQFF. The CDR3 DNA is TGTGCCAGCAGTTACGTTGTAGCGGGAGCGAATGAGCAGTTCTTC.

The chain links TRBV2 to TRBJ1-1; 7 bases agree with TRBD1. The CDR3 covers 16 residues. V trimming: 6 bases; J trimming: 0 bases; junction bases outside the gene matches: 10. Germline V gives CDR1 SNHLY, CDR2 FYNNEI. The CDR3 DNA sequence: TGTGCCAGCAGGCATGACAGGGCGGCTATGAACACTGAAGCTTTCTTT. As protein: CASRHDRAAMNTEAFF.

The rearrangement uses TRBV5-1 and TRBJ2-5; D not certain. Trimming stripped 0 bases from V and 2 bases from J, with 8 bases between. The germline gives CDR1 SGHRS, CDR2 YFSETQ. The CDR3 is 14 residues long. The CDR3, as DNA: TGCGCCAGCAGCTTGGGCCAGATACAAGAGACCCAGTACTTC. This encodes CASSLGQIQETQYF.

About this clone: In the same sample, other DNA sequences code for this CDR3. V usage is TRBV18 and J usage is TRBJ1-2; 7 nucleotides match TRBD1. The CDR3 is made up of 13 amino acids. The germline V gene encodes CDR1 KGHSH and CDR2 LQKENI. The junction had 5 bases not matched to a gene; V was cut back by 6 bases and J by 4 bases. The CDR3 DNA sequence: TGTGCCAGCTCGCCGGACAGGTCCTATGGCTACACCTTC. Encoded protein: CASSPDRSYGYTF. The entire variable domain, with the rest obtained from reference TRBV18 and TRBJ1-2, is as follows: NAGVMQNPRHLVRRRGQEARLRCSPMKGHSHVYWYRQLPEEGLKFMVYLQKENIIDESGMPKERFSAEFPKEGPSILRIQQVVRGDSAAYFCASSPDRSYGYTFGSGTRLTVV.

The genes are TRBV27 and TRBJ1-1, with 7 bases identical to TRBD1. Germline-derived CDR1 and CDR2 are MNHEY and SMNVEV (reference sequence). Germline trimming cut 6 bases from V and 1 base from J; bases unmatched to any gene: 5. The CDR3 loop spans 14 amino acids. The CDR3 DNA sequence: TGTGCCAGCAGCCGACAGGGACCGAACACTGAAGCTTTCTTT. This gives the protein CASSRQGPNTEAFF.

This chain uses TRBV19 with TRBJ1-6; 8 nucleotides line up with TRBD1. V dropped 7 bases and J dropped 5; count of bases not matched to a gene: 4. Looked up from germline, CDR1 is LNHDA and CDR2 is SQIVND (reference sequence). The CDR3 is 14 residues long. The CDR3 DNA reads as TGTGCCAGTAAGACGACAGGGGATAATTCACCCCTCCACTTT. It encodes CASKTTGDNSPLHF.

The rearrangement links TRBV19 to TRBJ1-5; 8 bases are a match to TRBD1. The CDR3 consists of 16 residues. Germline V gene sequence: CDR1 LNHDA, CDR2 SQIVND (reference sequence). Unmatched junction bases numbered 6, after V lost 5 bases and J lost 0 bases. The CDR3 DNA is TGTGCCAGTAGTTTCGGGACAGGCTATAGCAATCAGCCCCAGCATTTT. This encodes CASSFGTGYSNQPQHF.